One and the same sample provided the 14 T cell receptor beta chains below, sequenced in a study of T cell responses to AZD1222 COVID-19 vaccine (dated by TCRdb to the early 2020s). Library method: the immunoSEQ multiplex PCR assay. Entries here come from immuneACCESS through TCRdb and include only in-frame sequences with V and J called. Some clones fail to appear in such tables; in the studies checked, an unresolved V gene covers under half of the shortfall, and the cause of the remainder is unknown. The sample includes 150,000 to 180,000 clones, with 75% to 95% observed a single time. Jointly, the top ten make up 1.5% to 2% of the sample. What the time point label conveys for this sample: baseline before first vaccination. This specimen consisted of peripheral blood, obtained on day 0 of AZD1222 vaccination. These receptors all stem from an adult in good health.

The chain has TRBV4-1 and TRBJ2-5; D remains unclear. The germline V and J ends were trimmed by 3 bases and 5 bases, with 13 bases remaining between them. This CDR3 has 14 residues. CDR1 MGHRA and CDR2 YSYEKL come from the germline V gene. The CDR3 spells CASSQVEGRETQYF. DNA for the CDR3: TGCGCCAGCAGCCAGGTGGAAGGGCGGGAGACCCAGTACTTC.

The table lists this clone with a count of one. The rearrangement joins TRBV4-3 to TRBJ1-1; no definite D call. The CDR3 extends over 14 amino acids. Trimming removed 3 bases at V and 0 bases at J, with 8 bases between. CDR1 is LGHNA and CDR2 is YSLEER in the germline V gene. The CDR3 reads CASSHETMNTEAFF. The CDR3 nucleotides are TGCGCCAGCAGCCATGAAACTATGAACACTGAAGCTTTCTTT.

The chain uses TRBV2 and TRBJ1-2; 8 bases are shared with TRBD1. The CDR3 runs 14 residues. Germline loops: CDR1 SNHLY, CDR2 FYNNEI. V was clipped by 5 bases and J by 8 bases; unmatched bases: 10. As DNA, the CDR3 is TGTGCCAGCAGTTATGACAGGGGCCTACAAGGCTACACCTTC. Encoded protein: CASSYDRGLQGYTF. Together with reference TRBV2 and TRBJ1-2, the CDR3 gives the full variable domain: EPEVTQTPSHQVTQMGQEVILRCVPISNHLYFYWYRQILGQKVEFLVSFYNNEISEKSEIFDDQFSVERPDGSNFTLKIRSTKLEDSAMYFCASSYDRGLQGYTFGSGTRLTVV.

This chain uses TRBV7-8 with TRBJ1-5; no definite D call. The length of the CDR3 is 16 residues. Germline CDR1 is SGHVS and CDR2 is FQNEAQ. V dropped 5 bases and J dropped 0 bases, with 14 bases sitting between them. The CDR3 nucleotides read TGTGCCAGCAGCCAACAAGGACGGTATAGCAATCAGCCCCAGCATTTT. Amino acid sequence: CASSQQGRYSNQPQHF.

The V call is TRBV9, the J call TRBJ1-1; 7 bases line up with TRBD1. The germline CDR1 and CDR2 sequences are SGDLS and YYNGEE. Unmatched junction bases numbered 3, after V lost 4 bases and J lost 3 bases. The CDR3 is 13 amino acids. This CDR3 reads CASSLTGDTEAFF. CDR3 in DNA: TGTGCCAGCAGCCTCACAGGGGACACTGAAGCTTTCTTT.

This sequence joins TRBV3-1 (or the pseudogene TRBV3-2) and TRBJ1-1, with 10 bases identical to TRBD1. V dropped 4 bases and J dropped 4; count of bases not matched to a gene: 3. This CDR3 has 14 residues. Germline CDR1 is LGHDT and CDR2 is YNNKEL (reference sequence). The CDR3 region is CASSLGTGVTEAFF. In DNA form, the CDR3 reads TGTGCCAGCAGCCTTGGGACAGGGGTCACTGAAGCTTTCTTT.

The rearrangement uses TRBV13 and TRBJ1-3; 10 nucleotides match TRBD1. The CDR3 loop spans 17 amino acids. The germline CDR1 and CDR2 sequences are PRHDT and FYEKMQ (reference sequence). The trim removed 5 bases at V and 0 bases at J, leaving 7 bases unmatched. In DNA form, the CDR3 reads TGTGCCAGCAGCCATCTCCGACAGGGGGCCTCTGGAAACACCATATATTTT. This gives the protein CASSHLRQGASGNTIYF.

The chain is built from TRBV18 and TRBJ1-1; D is uncertain. The CDR3 has 16 residues. The V end was cut by 3 bases, the J end by 0 bases, with 14 bases between. The germline gives CDR1 KGHSH, CDR2 LQKENI. The CDR3 bases are TGTGCCAGCTCACCTTTTTCTCGGGATGTGAACACTGAAGCTTTCTTT. Translated: CASSPFSRDVNTEAFF.

The chain employs TRBV28 and TRBJ1-5; D ambiguous. Germline CDR1 MDHEN, CDR2 SYDVKM. The CDR3 runs to 16 residues. V was pared by 2 bases and J by 0 bases, with 11 bases between. Here the CDR3 DNA reads TGTGCCAGCAGTTTAAAGACTTATTATAGCAATCAGCCCCAGCATTTT. Protein sequence: CASSLKTYYSNQPQHF.

The chain's CDR3 is CATSRDSYNEQFF. CDR3 sequence (DNA): TGTGCCACCAGCAGGGACAGTTACAATGAGCAGTTCTTC. The gene calls are TRBV15 and TRBJ2-1, with D possibly TRBD1 on 6 matching bases. Trimming cost V 3 bases and J 4 bases, with 7 bases left between them. The CDR3 spans 13 residues. CDR1 is LNHNV, CDR2 YYDKDF, per germline (reference sequence).

V and J are TRBV11-1 and TRBJ1-1, with D tentatively TRBD1 (5 bases). V dropped 11 bases and J dropped 1 base, with 17 bases sitting between them. Germline V CDR1 and CDR2: SGHAT, FQDESV (reference sequence). The CDR3 is 14 amino acids. DNA of the CDR3: TGTGCCTCTACCGATCTCAGGGAGAACACTGAAGCTTTCTTT. Translation: CASTDLRENTEAFF.

This chain links TRBV19 with TRBJ1-1, with D perhaps TRBD1 (6 bases). The CDR3 contains 12 residues. Germline V gives CDR1 LNHDA, CDR2 SQIVND (reference sequence). Trimming removed 6 bases from V and 1 base from J, with 6 bases in between. CDR3 residues: CASRTGNTEAFF. In DNA, the CDR3 is TGTGCCAGTAGGACAGGGAACACTGAAGCTTTCTTT.

This clone showed up just once. The chain employs TRBV19 and TRBJ2-7; 8 nucleotides align to TRBD2. The V segment lost 4 bases and the J segment 4 bases; nucleotides outside the gene matches: 9. The CDR3 extends over 15 amino acids. From germline, CDR1 is LNHDA and CDR2 SQIVND (reference sequence). The chain's CDR3 is CASSSWTSRIYEQYF. The CDR3 nucleotides are TGTGCCAGTAGTAGTTGGACTAGCCGAATTTACGAGCAGTACTTC.

The chain couples TRBV4-3 to TRBJ1-2, with no clear D. The CDR3 contains 15 residues. Germline V lookup: CDR1 LGHNA, CDR2 YSLEER. Trimming shortened V by 2 bases and J by 4 bases, and 14 bases separated the two germline ends. CDR3 in DNA: TGCGCCAGCAGCCAAAATAGGATACCACTCTATGGCTACACCTTC. The encoded protein is CASSQNRIPLYGYTF.